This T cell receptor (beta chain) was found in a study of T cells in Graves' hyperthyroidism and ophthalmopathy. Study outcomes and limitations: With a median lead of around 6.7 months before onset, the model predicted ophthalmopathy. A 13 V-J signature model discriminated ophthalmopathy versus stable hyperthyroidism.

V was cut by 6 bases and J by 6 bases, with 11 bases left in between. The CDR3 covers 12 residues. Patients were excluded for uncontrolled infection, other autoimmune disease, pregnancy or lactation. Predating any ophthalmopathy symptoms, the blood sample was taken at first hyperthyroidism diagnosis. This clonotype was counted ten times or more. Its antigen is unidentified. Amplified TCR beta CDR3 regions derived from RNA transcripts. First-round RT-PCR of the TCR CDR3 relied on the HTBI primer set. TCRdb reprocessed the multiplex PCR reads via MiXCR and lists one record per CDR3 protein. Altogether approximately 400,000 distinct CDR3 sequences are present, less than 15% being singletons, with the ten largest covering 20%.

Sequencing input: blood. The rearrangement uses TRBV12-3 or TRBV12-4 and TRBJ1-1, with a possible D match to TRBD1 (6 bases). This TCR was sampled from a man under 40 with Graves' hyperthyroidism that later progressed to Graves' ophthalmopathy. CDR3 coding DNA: TGTGCCAGCAGGAACAGGGTCTCTGAAGCTTTCTTT. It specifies CASRNRVSEAFF.